This T cell receptor beta chain is drawn from a study of blood T cell repertoires in COVID-19. Whole-study context: Italy, Spain and the United States were the sources of the convalescent and acute COVID-19 samples.

Ages ranged from roughly 18 to 100 years, with residence in some 25 US areas. Participant-given clinical history determined each cohort assignment. TCRdb keeps only in-frame clones here, not all; method: immunoSEQ multiplex PCR. Of under 250,000 clones detected, around nine tenths appear once; the ten largest clones hold 3.5% to 4.5%. Germline V lookup: CDR1 SGHRS, CDR2 YFSETQ. Losses at the gene ends were 0 bases for V and 4 bases for J; bases not matched to a gene: 5. CDR3 length: 15 residues. The origin of this receptor is a woman aged 30 to 39 with acute COVID-19. The V and J genes are TRBV5-1 and TRBJ2-3; 7 nucleotides line up with TRBD2. The sample consisted of PBMCs or T cells enriched from blood (not recorded which). The CDR3 DNA reads TGCGCCAGCAGCTTGGAGGCGGGGGTGGCAGATACGCAGTATTTT. It translates to CASSLEAGVADTQYF.